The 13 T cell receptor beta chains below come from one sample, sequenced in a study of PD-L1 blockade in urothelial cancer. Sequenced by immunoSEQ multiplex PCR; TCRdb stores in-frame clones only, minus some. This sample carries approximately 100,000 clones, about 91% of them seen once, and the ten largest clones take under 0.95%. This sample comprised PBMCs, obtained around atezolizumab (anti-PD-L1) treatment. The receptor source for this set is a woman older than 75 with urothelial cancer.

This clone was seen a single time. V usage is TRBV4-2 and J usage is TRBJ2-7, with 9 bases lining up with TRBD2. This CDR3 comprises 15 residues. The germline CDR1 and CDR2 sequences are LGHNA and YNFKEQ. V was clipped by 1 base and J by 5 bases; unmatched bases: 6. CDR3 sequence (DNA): TGTGCCAGCAGCCAAGCTGGAGCGGGAGGCAACGAGCAGTACTTC. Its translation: CASSQAGAGGNEQYF.

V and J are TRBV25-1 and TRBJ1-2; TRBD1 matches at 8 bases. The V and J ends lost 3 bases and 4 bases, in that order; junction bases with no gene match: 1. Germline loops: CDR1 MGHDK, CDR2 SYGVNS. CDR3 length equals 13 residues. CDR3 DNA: TGTGCCAGCAGTGATCAGGGGGCCTATGGCTACACCTTC. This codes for CASSDQGAYGYTF.

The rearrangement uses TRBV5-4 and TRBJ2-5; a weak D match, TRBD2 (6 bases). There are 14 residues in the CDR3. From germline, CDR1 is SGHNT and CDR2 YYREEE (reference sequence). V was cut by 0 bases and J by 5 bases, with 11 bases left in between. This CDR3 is CASSLGGLHETQYF. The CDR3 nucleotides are TGTGCCAGCAGCTTGGGGGGACTCCACGAGACCCAGTACTTC.

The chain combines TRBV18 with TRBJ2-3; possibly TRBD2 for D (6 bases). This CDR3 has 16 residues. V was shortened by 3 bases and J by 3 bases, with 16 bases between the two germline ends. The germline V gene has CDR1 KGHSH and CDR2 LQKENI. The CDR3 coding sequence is TGTGCCAGCTCACCCCAGGGAGGATCAGGAACAGATACGCAGTATTTT. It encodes CASSPQGGSGTDTQYF.

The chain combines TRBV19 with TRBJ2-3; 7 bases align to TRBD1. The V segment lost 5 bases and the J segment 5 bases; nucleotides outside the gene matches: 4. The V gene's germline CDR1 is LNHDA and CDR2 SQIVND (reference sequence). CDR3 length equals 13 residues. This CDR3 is CASSQGVVDTQYF. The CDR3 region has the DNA TGTGCCAGTAGTCAGGGGGTAGTAGATACGCAGTATTTT.

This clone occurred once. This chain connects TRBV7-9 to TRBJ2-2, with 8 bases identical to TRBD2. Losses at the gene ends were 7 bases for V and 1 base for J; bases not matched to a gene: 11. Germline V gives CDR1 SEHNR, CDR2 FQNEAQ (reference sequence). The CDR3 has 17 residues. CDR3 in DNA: TGTGCCAGCACAATTGGGCTGCTAGCGGGGAACACCGGGGAGCTGTTTTTT. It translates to CASTIGLLAGNTGELFF.

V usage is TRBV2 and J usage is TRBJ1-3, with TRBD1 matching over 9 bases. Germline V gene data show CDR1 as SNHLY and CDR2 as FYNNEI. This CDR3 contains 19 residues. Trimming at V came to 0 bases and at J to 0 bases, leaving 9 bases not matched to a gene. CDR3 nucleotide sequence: TGTGCCAGCAGTGAAGCGTGGGGACAGGGAACGACCTCTGGAAACACCATATATTTT. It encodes CASSEAWGQGTTSGNTIYF.

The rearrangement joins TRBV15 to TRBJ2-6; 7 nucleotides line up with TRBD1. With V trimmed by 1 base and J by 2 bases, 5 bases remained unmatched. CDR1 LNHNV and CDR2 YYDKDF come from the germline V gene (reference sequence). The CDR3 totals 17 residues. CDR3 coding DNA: TGTGCCACCAGCAGAGGGCTAGGACAGGCTGGGGCCAACGTCCTGACTTTC. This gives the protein CATSRGLGQAGANVLTF.

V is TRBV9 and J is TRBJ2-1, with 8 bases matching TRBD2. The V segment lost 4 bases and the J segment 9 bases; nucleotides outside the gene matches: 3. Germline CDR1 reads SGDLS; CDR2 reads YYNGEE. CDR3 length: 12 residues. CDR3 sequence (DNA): TGTGCCAGCAGCCCGGGGGGGGGTGAGCAGTTCTTC. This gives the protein CASSPGGGEQFF.

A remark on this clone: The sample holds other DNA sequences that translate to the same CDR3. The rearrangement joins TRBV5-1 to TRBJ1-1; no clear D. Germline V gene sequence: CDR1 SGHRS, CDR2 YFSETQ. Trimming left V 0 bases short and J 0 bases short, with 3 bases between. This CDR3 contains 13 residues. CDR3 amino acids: CASSLAVNTEAFF. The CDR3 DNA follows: TGCGCCAGCAGCTTGGCAGTGAACACTGAAGCTTTCTTT.

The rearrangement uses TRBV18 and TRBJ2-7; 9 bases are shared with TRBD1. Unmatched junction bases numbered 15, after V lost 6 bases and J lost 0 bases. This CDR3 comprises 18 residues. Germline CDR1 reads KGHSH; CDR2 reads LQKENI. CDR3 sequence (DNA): TGTGCCAGCTCGTCCCAGACAGGGGGAAGAGCGAGCTCCTACGAGCAGTACTTC. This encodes CASSSQTGGRASSYEQYF. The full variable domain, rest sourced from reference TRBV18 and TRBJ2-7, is NAGVMQNPRHLVRRRGQEARLRCSPMKGHSHVYWYRQLPEEGLKFMVYLQKENIIDESGMPKERFSAEFPKEGPSILRIQQVVRGDSAAYFCASSSQTGGRASSYEQYFGPGTRLTVT.

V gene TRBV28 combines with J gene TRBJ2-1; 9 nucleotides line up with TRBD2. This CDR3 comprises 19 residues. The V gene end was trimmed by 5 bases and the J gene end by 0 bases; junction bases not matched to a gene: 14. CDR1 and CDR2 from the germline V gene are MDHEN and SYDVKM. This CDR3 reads CASSPYNRLAANSYNEQFF. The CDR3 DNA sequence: TGTGCCAGCAGTCCATATAATAGACTAGCGGCCAACTCCTACAATGAGCAGTTCTTC.

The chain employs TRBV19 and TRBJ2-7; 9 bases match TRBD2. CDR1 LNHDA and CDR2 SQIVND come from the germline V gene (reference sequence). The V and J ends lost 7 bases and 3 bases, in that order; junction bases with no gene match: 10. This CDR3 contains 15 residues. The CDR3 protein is CASTPGVSGSYEQYF. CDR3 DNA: TGTGCCAGTACTCCCGGGGTTAGCGGGAGCTACGAGCAGTACTTC.